This T cell receptor beta chain was observed in a study of blood T cell repertoires in COVID-19 (dated by TCRdb to the early 2020s). About the full investigation: Samples from collaborators originated in the United States, Italy and Spain and spanned both the acute and convalescent phases of COVID-19. The material from the prospective study consisted of cDNA or gDNA derived from T cells, B-cell-depleted T cells, or PBMCs. Deeply sampled blood TCRbeta repertoires from subjects exposed to, actively infected with, or recovered from COVID-19 were included in the dataset. The repertoires were made available in a free public database intended to serve as a resource for research on the immune response to SARS-CoV-2. The samples were drawn from two sources: the first 160 participants of the ongoing ImmuneRACE study, and over 1,000 subjects contributed by 6 global collaborators. Sample metadata almost always included a de-identified subject ID, COVID-19 status, age in years and sex. HLA class I and class II types, where available, came from metadata supplied by the sample provider rather than from assay-based typing. Beyond this particular receptor, the publication reports: The amount of clinical and demographic metadata varied by source and participant and was provided uncurated.

TCRbeta CDR3 regions were amplified from genomic DNA using the immunoSEQ Assay, a bias-controlled multiplex PCR. Under the source paper's analysis protocol: Nucleated cell counts per sample were estimated from amplification of reference gene primers within the assay. To quantify the absolute abundance of each unique TCRbeta CDR3 rearrangement, sequence reads were collapsed and filtered. Productive Simpson clonality was computed per sample as the square root of Simpson's diversity index over productive rearrangements. The clones in this table, taken by TCRdb from immuneACCESS, are in-frame only. Not every clone is retained; where verified, under half of the shortfall comes from an unresolved V gene, and the cause of the rest is unknown. V and J calls and clone size are given by that table; D and trimming were obtained from the DNA. In this sample the table shows 250,000 to 400,000 clones, 85% of which occur a single time. The top ten clones comprise under 2% of the sample.

Participants in the prospective study were aged about 18 to 90 years, lived in 20 to 25 United States geographic areas, and enrolled through a virtual design. To assign participants to cohorts, the prospective study relied on clinical history that participants themselves reported in a screening survey and a study questionnaire. A participant counted as exposed if, within 2 weeks of entering the study, that participant had been in contact with someone who had a PCR-confirmed or clinician-diagnosed COVID-19 case. Mobile phlebotomists in the prospective study collected whole blood, serum and a nasopharyngeal or oropharyngeal swab from every participant. Over an approximately 2-month period, participants in the prospective study had the option of providing additional blood draws and questionnaires. Before DNA extraction, prospective study blood samples were shipped either frozen or at room temperature.

V was cut back by 5 bases and J by 4 bases, leaving a gap of 10 bases between them. The CDR3 has 13 amino acids, counting the end cysteine and phenylalanine. The kept DNA is CDR3 alone, 39 bases in frame from the first base. Sequences SEHNR (CDR1) and FQNEAQ (CDR2) are obtained from the germline V gene (reference sequence). Note on this clone: No cognate antigen has been identified for it. No per-base quality is available; no much larger clone lies one base away.

The origin of this receptor is a woman aged 25 to 39 who had been exposed to COVID-19. The chain joins TRBV7-9 to TRBJ2-3, and perhaps TRBD1 as D gene, on 6 matching bases. The sample taken for sequencing was PBMCs or T cells enriched from blood (not recorded which). The nucleotide sequence reads TGTGCCAGCAGCCCAAAGGGGGCAGATACGCAGTATTTT. This is translated as CASSPKGADTQYF.